The rows below give T cell receptor beta chains drawn from one sample of a study of blood T cell repertoires in COVID-19. Using immunoSEQ multiplex PCR, the repertoire was profiled, and TCRdb retains in-frame clones only, with some absent. The table records 200,000 or so clones, over 70% of them present only once. The source material was PBMCs or T cells enriched from blood (not recorded which). Receptors were obtained from a woman younger than 45 who had been exposed to COVID-19. CDR3s include the opening cysteine and the closing phenylalanine or tryptophan. The D gene is left open where the match is weak. The size field is filled for only some rows; it gives once, few, many or a size class.

j_call d_call v_call clone_size cdr3_length cdr3_nt cdr3_aa
TRBJ1-5 - TRBV6-5 - 15 TGTGCCAGCGATTGGTTGAGTTATAGCAATCAGCCCCAGCATTTT CASDWLSYSNQPQHF
TRBJ2-1 TRBD2 TRBV27 few 15 TGTGCCAGCAGTCATACATCTAAGACTAGCGATGAGCAGTTCTTC CASSHTSKTSDEQFF
TRBJ2-1 - TRBV2 once 13 TGTGCCAGCAGTGGGGCCGCCTCTGATGAGCAGTTCTTC CASSGAASDEQFF
TRBJ2-3 TRBD1 TRBV27 - 15 TGTGCCAGCAGCGGAATTCAGGGGGCGCGAGATACGCAGTATTTT CASSGIQGARDTQYF
TRBJ2-7 - TRBV29-1 - 13 TGCAGCGTTGAAGTGGACAGCGCCTACGAGCAGTACTTC CSVEVDSAYEQYF
TRBJ1-1 - TRBV9 - 17 TGTGCCAGCAGCGTCGGAGGGGGGGCGCTGGGGGTCACTGAAGCTTTCTTT CASSVGGGALGVTEAFF
TRBJ1-4 TRBD1 TRBV2 - 15 TGTGCCAGCAGCCGGGACAGGCTATCTAATGAAAAACTGTTTTTT CASSRDRLSNEKLFF
TRBJ1-2 TRBD1 TRBV5-4 - 15 TGTGCCAGCAGCACCGGGACAGGGGATGCGAATGGCTACACCTTC CASSTGTGDANGYTF
TRBJ2-3 TRBD1 TRBV5-1 - 15 TGCGCCAGCAGCACCCTAGGACAGGGCACAGATACGCAGTATTTT CASSTLGQGTDTQYF
TRBJ1-5 TRBD1 TRBV19 - 17 TGTGCCAGTAGTTTCGGACGACAGGGGGTTAGCAATCAGCCCCAGCATTTT CASSFGRQGVSNQPQHF
TRBJ2-7 TRBD1 TRBV30 once 13 TGTGCCTGGAGTGTCGACAGGGAAAGCGAGCAGTACTTC CAWSVDRESEQYF
TRBJ1-5 TRBD1 TRBV24-1 - 19 TGTGCCACCAGTGAGTTCCCAGGGGGCGAGGGTGGGGGCAATCAGCCCCAGCATTTT CATSEFPGGEGGGNQPQHF
TRBJ1-1 - TRBV27 - 12 TGTGCCAGCAGAACTACAGGGAGTGAAGCTTTCTTT CASRTTGSEAFF
TRBJ2-1 - TRBV12-3/TRBV12-4 - 13 TGTGCCAGCAGTTTAGCCGCAGACAATGAGCAGTTCTTC CASSLAADNEQFF
TRBJ2-3 TRBD1 TRBV28 - 15 TGTGCCAGCAGCCTGGACAGGGGAGGGACAGATACGCAGTATTTT CASSLDRGGTDTQYF
TRBJ1-1 TRBD1 TRBV7-2 - 16 TGTGCCAGCAGCTTAGAGACAGGGGCTAAAAGCACTGAAGCTTTCTTT CASSLETGAKSTEAFF
TRBJ1-1 TRBD1 TRBV11-2 - 14 TGTGCCAGCAGCTCTAAAACCGGGACAGCAGAAGCTTTCTTT CASSSKTGTAEAFF
TRBJ2-1 - TRBV5-4 - 14 TGTGCCAGCAGCTTGGTGAGTGTTGACAATGAGCAGTTCTTC CASSLVSVDNEQFF
TRBJ1-1 TRBD1 TRBV14 - 17 TGTGCCAGCAGCCCTGGGACAGGGGCGAGGTTCAGCACTGAAGCTTTCTTT CASSPGTGARFSTEAFF
TRBJ2-1 - TRBV6-5 - 15 TGTGCCAGCAGTTACTCCGGGGGAGCCGGCAATGAGCAGTTCTTC CASSYSGGAGNEQFF
TRBJ1-1 - TRBV4-1 - 13 TGCGCCAGCAGCCCTGCGCAATACACTGAAGCTTTCTTT CASSPAQYTEAFF
TRBJ2-1 TRBD1 TRBV4-2 - 15 TGTGCCAGCAGCCAACTGCGACAGGGAGTAAACGAGCAGTTCTTC CASSQLRQGVNEQFF
TRBJ2-7 - TRBV3-1/TRBV3-2 many 11 TGTGCCAGCAGCCAACTATACGAGCAGTACTTC CASSQLYEQYF
TRBJ1-2 TRBD1 TRBV6-5 few 15 TGTGCCAGCAGTTTACAATTGGCAGGGGGCTCGGGCTACACCTTC CASSLQLAGGSGYTF
TRBJ1-4 - TRBV5-1 - 18 TGCGCCAGCAGCCCGTACCTACAGGGAGGGGGTATTAATGAAAAACTGTTTTTT CASSPYLQGGGINEKLFF
TRBJ2-2 TRBD1 TRBV18 - 15 TGTGCCAGCTCACCACAGGGGGCGCCCACCGGGGAGCTGTTTTTT CASSPQGAPTGELFF
TRBJ1-5 - TRBV7-9 - 14 TGTGCCAGCAGCTCACAGGGCAGCAATCAGCCCCAGCATTTT CASSSQGSNQPQHF
TRBJ1-5 - TRBV19 - 15 TGTGCCAGTAGTATAGTAGGGGTGACCAATCAGCCCCAGCATTTT CASSIVGVTNQPQHF
TRBJ1-1 - TRBV7-8 few 13 TGTGCCAGCAGCTTTTCATGGGAGACTGAAGCTTTCTTT CASSFSWETEAFF
TRBJ2-3 TRBD2 TRBV19 - 19 TGTGCCAGTAGTATCACGGGACTAGCGGGAGGGCCGGGCACAGATACGCAGTATTTT CASSITGLAGGPGTDTQYF
TRBJ1-1 - TRBV6-5 - 13 TGTGCCAGCAGCCTAAGAGGAGCCCAGCGAGCTTTCTTT CASSLRGAQRAFF
TRBJ1-1 - TRBV5-4 few 15 TGTGCCAGCAGCCCCCCAGGGATGCGGAACACTGAAGCTTTCTTT CASSPPGMRNTEAFF
TRBJ2-1 TRBD2 TRBV2 - 15 TGTGCCAGCAGTATGACTAAGCGGGAGATTTTGTTGAAGTTCTTC CASSMTKREILLKFF
TRBJ2-1 - TRBV9 - 16 TGTGCCAGCAGCGTAGAACTGGGCGGGACTGGCGATGAGCAGTTCTTC CASSVELGGTGDEQFF
TRBJ1-4 - TRBV14 once 18 TGTGCCAGCAGCCAAGATTCAGCGGGGGAAGGGGCTAATGAAAAACTGTTTTTT CASSQDSAGEGANEKLFF
TRBJ2-1 TRBD2 TRBV2 - 14 TGTGCCAGCAGTGGAGGACTAGTCCGCGATGAGCAGTTCTTC CASSGGLVRDEQFF
TRBJ1-1 - TRBV21-1 - 13 TGTGCCAGCAGCAAAAAGGACAGGTTGGGAGCTTTCTTT CASSKKDRLGAFF
TRBJ2-1 - TRBV9 - 13 TGTGCCAGCAGCGTAGACGGGTACAATGAGCAGTTCTTC CASSVDGYNEQFF
TRBJ1-3 - TRBV6-5 - 14 TGTGCCAGCAGCGGACTTCCCTCTGGAAACACCATATATTTT CASSGLPSGNTIYF
TRBJ2-3 - TRBV5-4 - 15 TGTGCCAGCAGCTTGGGCAGGCTCGACACAGATACGCAGTATTTT CASSLGRLDTDTQYF
TRBJ2-7 - TRBV5-1 - 14 TGCGCCAGCAGCTTGACTCTTAGCTCCTACGAGCAGTACTTC CASSLTLSSYEQYF